Each of the 23 T cell receptor beta chains below was sequenced from the same sample in a study of T cell responses to AZD1222 COVID-19 vaccine (dated by TCRdb to the early 2020s). Preparation of the library involved the immunoSEQ multiplex PCR assay. This is the immuneACCESS table as TCRdb keeps it, with only in-frame sequences that have V and J called. A part of the clones is gone; compared with another copy, unresolved V genes explain less than half, and the rest is unexplained. Across this sample there are some 150,000 clones, with approximately 91% seen only once. The ten largest make up 1.5% of the sample. Taken with the paper, the label for time point translates to: about 28 days (+/-7) after the second vaccine dose. This specimen consisted of peripheral blood, obtained 28 days after the second AZD1222 dose. These receptors came from an adult who received the AZD1222 COVID-19 vaccine.

The chain's CDR3 is CAWSPGLAKNIQYF. DNA for the CDR3: TGTGCCTGGAGTCCGGGACTAGCCAAAAACATTCAGTACTTC. This chain uses TRBV30 with TRBJ2-4, with D possibly TRBD2 on 6 matching bases. The length of the CDR3 is 14 residues. The germline gives CDR1 GTSNPN, CDR2 SVGIG (reference sequence). Trimming cost V 2 bases and J 0 bases, with 8 bases left between them.

The rearrangement links TRBV27 to TRBJ1-2, with 10 positions matching TRBD1. J gave up 10 bases and V 2 bases, and 4 bases lay outside the gene matches. The CDR3 runs 13 residues. Germline CDR1 is MNHEY and CDR2 is SMNVEV (reference sequence). The CDR3 nucleotides read TGTGCCAGCAGTTTACGGGGACAGGGGCTCTACACCTTC. It translates to CASSLRGQGLYTF.

The chain couples TRBV19 to TRBJ1-1; no clear D gene. CDR3 size: 14 residues. The germline gives CDR1 LNHDA, CDR2 SQIVND (reference sequence). V shed 7 bases and J shed 0 bases, with 12 bases lying between them. The CDR3 sequence: CASTRAALNTEAFF. Here the CDR3 DNA reads TGTGCCAGTACCCGAGCGGCCCTGAACACTGAAGCTTTCTTT.

This clone was detected a few times. This rearrangement joins TRBV5-5 to TRBJ1-3, with TRBD1 matching 9 bases. J was trimmed by 2 bases and V by 4 bases; bases with no gene match: 4. CDR3 length: 15 amino acids. Germline CDR1 reads SGHKS; CDR2 reads YYEKEE (reference sequence). The CDR3: CASSVTGGTGNTIYF. CDR3 DNA: TGTGCCAGCAGCGTGACAGGGGGTACTGGAAACACCATATATTTT.

This clone was seen a handful of times. The J gene is TRBJ1-5, the V gene TRBV19; D gene uncertain. V was shortened by 4 bases and J by 0 bases, with 7 bases between the two germline ends. This CDR3 has 14 residues. Germline V gene data show CDR1 as LNHDA and CDR2 as SQIVND (reference sequence). CDR3 in amino acids: CASSTGVSNQPQHF. CDR3 DNA: TGTGCCAGTAGTACCGGGGTTAGCAATCAGCCCCAGCATTTT.

The genes are TRBV27 and TRBJ2-7; D gene uncertain. Trimming shortened V by 2 bases and J by 5 bases, and 16 bases separated the two germline ends. The CDR3 runs to 15 residues. CDR1 is MNHEY and CDR2 is SMNVEV in the germline V gene (reference sequence). CDR3 bases: TGTGCCAGCAGTTTAGGACCATTCCGAAGGAACGAGCAGTACTTC. Translating gives CASSLGPFRRNEQYF.

V usage is TRBV25-1 and J usage is TRBJ2-7; D perhaps matches TRBD2 (7 bases). Germline lookup yields CDR1 MGHDK and CDR2 SYGVNS. The CDR3 runs to 14 residues. V shed 6 bases and J shed 2 bases, with 14 bases lying between them. CDR3 nucleotides: TGTGCCAGCAGCCCTAGGGGGGGGACCTACGAGCAGTACTTC. This codes for CASSPRGGTYEQYF.

The gene calls are TRBV15 and TRBJ2-7, with D uncertain. The CDR3 runs 11 residues. The V end lost 5 bases, the J end lost 4 bases, and 6 bases lay between the germline ends. Per the germline V gene, CDR1 is LNHNV and CDR2 is YYDKDF (reference sequence). CDR3 sequence reads: CATSAQYEQYF. As DNA, the CDR3 is TGTGCCACCAGCGCGCAATACGAGCAGTACTTC.

The chain links TRBV11-1 to TRBJ2-7, with D maybe TRBD1 (5 bases). Germline V gene data show CDR1 as SGHAT and CDR2 as FQDESV (reference sequence). CDR3 length: 14 residues. Trimming cost V 0 bases and J 4 bases, with 10 bases left between them. CDR3 in amino acids: CASSLAGAEYEQYF. CDR3 in DNA: TGTGCCAGCAGCTTAGCAGGGGCTGAGTACGAGCAGTACTTC.

The rearrangement uses TRBV6-5 and TRBJ1-5; the D gene is possibly TRBD1 (6 bases). Germline loops: CDR1 MNHEY, CDR2 SVGAGI. Trimming cost V 4 bases and J 3 bases, with 10 bases left between them. This CDR3 contains 14 residues. The CDR3 region is CASSSQGHNQPQHF. The CDR3 nucleotides read TGTGCCAGCAGTTCCCAGGGGCACAATCAGCCCCAGCATTTT.

The CDR3 spells CASSQLAGKGAGELFF. The CDR3 DNA reads TGCGCCAGCAGCCAGCTAGCGGGGAAAGGAGCCGGGGAGCTGTTTTTT. The genes are TRBV4-1 and TRBJ2-2; 9 bases agree with TRBD2. The junction had 8 bases not matched to a gene; V was cut back by 3 bases and J by 6 bases. The CDR3 has 16 residues. Germline lookup yields CDR1 MGHRA and CDR2 YSYEKL.

This sequence joins TRBV25-1 and TRBJ2-1, with TRBD2 matching 12 bases. The V gene's germline CDR1 is MGHDK and CDR2 SYGVNS. The J segment lost 8 bases and the V segment lost 1 base, leaving 9 bases of the junction unmatched. The CDR3 contains 17 residues. The CDR3 loop is CASSESSSGRAWDEQFF. CDR3 nucleotides: TGTGCCAGCAGTGAATCGTCTAGCGGGAGGGCCTGGGATGAGCAGTTCTTC. Full variable domain (outside the CDR3, taken from reference TRBV25-1 and TRBJ2-1): EADIYQTPRYLVIGTGKKITLECSQTMGHDKMYWYQQDPGMELHLIHYSYGVNSTEKGDLSSESTVSRIRTEHFPLTLESARPSHTSQYLCASSESSSGRAWDEQFFGPGTRLTVL.

The chain carries TRBV9 and TRBJ1-2; the D gene is possibly TRBD1 (5 bases). Germline values: CDR1 SGDLS, CDR2 YYNGEE. Trimming cost V 5 bases and J 5 bases, with 16 bases left between them. The CDR3 has 14 amino acids. CDR3 nucleotide sequence: TGTGCCAGCAGGGACGACACGTGGGGGTATGGCTACACCTTC. Translating it yields CASRDDTWGYGYTF.

The chain couples TRBV10-1 to TRBJ2-7, with 10 nucleotides matching TRBD2. The CDR3 has 14 amino acids. Germline trimming cut 2 bases from V and 5 bases from J; bases unmatched to any gene: 3. Germline values: CDR1 WNHNN, CDR2 SYGVQD (reference sequence). For the CDR3, the DNA is TGCGCCAGCAGTGAGGCTAGCGGGAGTCACGAGCAGTACTTC. Encoded protein: CASSEASGSHEQYF.

The chain has TRBV6-5 and TRBJ1-5, with D hard to call. This CDR3 comprises 15 residues. Trimming took off 2 bases at V and 4 bases at J, with 12 bases between the two ends. Germline-derived CDR1 and CDR2 are MNHEY and SVGAGI. For the CDR3, the DNA is TGTGCCAGCAGTTACAGAGCTACGGGTAATCAGCCCCAGCATTTT. Protein sequence: CASSYRATGNQPQHF.

The V and J genes are TRBV18 and TRBJ1-1, with TRBD1 matching 10 bases. Germline V gene data show CDR1 as KGHSH and CDR2 as LQKENI. The CDR3 covers 15 residues. The V and J ends lost 4 bases and 1 base, in that order; junction bases with no gene match: 3. CDR3 in amino acids: CASSRGQGKNTEAFF. In nucleotides, the CDR3 is TGTGCCAGCTCACGGGGACAGGGGAAGAACACTGAAGCTTTCTTT. Full variable domain (outside the CDR3, taken from reference TRBV18 and TRBJ1-1): NAGVMQNPRHLVRRRGQEARLRCSPMKGHSHVYWYRQLPEEGLKFMVYLQKENIIDESGMPKERFSAEFPKEGPSILRIQQVVRGDSAAYFCASSRGQGKNTEAFFGQGTRLTVV.

The chain joins TRBV19 to TRBJ1-6; no clear D. Germline loops: CDR1 LNHDA, CDR2 SQIVND (reference sequence). The ends were cut back, 7 bases at V and 8 bases at J, with 18 bases in the middle. The CDR3 is 15 amino acids. The CDR3 DNA reads as TGTGCCAGTACCCCACGGACCGGAGGGCATTCACCCCTCCACTTT. This translates into CASTPRTGGHSPLHF.

The chain has TRBV18 and TRBJ1-6; 7 positions agree with TRBD1. Germline loops: CDR1 KGHSH, CDR2 LQKENI. The CDR3 is made up of 15 amino acids. The V segment lost 0 bases and the J segment 9 bases; nucleotides outside the gene matches: 5. This CDR3 reads CASSPPTGVGSPLHF. CDR3 sequence (DNA): TGTGCCAGCTCACCACCCACAGGGGTAGGTTCACCCCTCCACTTT.

The chain is built from TRBV11-2 and TRBJ1-1; D perhaps matches TRBD1 (5 bases). V was shortened by 5 bases and J by 6 bases, with 19 bases between the two germline ends. The germline CDR1 and CDR2 sequences are SGHAT and FQNNGV. The CDR3 sequence is 15 residues long. The CDR3, as DNA: TGTGCCAGCAGCCACCTGGGGGAGGGGATCCCTGAAGCTTTCTTT. As protein: CASSHLGEGIPEAFF.

The chain combines TRBV28 with TRBJ1-5; D is ambiguous. Trimming took 7 bases from V and 0 from J, leaving 16 bases between them. Germline V gives CDR1 MDHEN, CDR2 SYDVKM. The length of the CDR3 is 16 residues. CDR3: CASTPYPSNSNQPQHF. DNA for the CDR3: TGTGCCAGCACCCCCTACCCAAGCAATAGCAATCAGCCCCAGCATTTT.

V gene TRBV28 combines with J gene TRBJ2-3; TRBD1 might be the D (5 bases). The CDR3 has 13 amino acids. CDR1 is MDHEN and CDR2 is SYDVKM in the germline V gene. Trimming took 6 bases from V and 0 from J, leaving 7 bases between them. CDR3 DNA sequence: TGTGCCAGCAGCGACAGCAGCACAGATACGCAGTATTTT. Protein: CASSDSSTDTQYF.

This clone was detected once. The V and J genes are TRBV11-2 and TRBJ1-2; possibly TRBD1 for D (6 bases). Between the trimmed V and J ends, which lost 7 bases and 8 bases, there was a span of 17 bases. Germline values: CDR1 SGHAT, CDR2 FQNNGV. This CDR3 region has 13 residues. CDR3 sequence: CASKGVRGDGYTF. The CDR3 bases are TGTGCCAGCAAAGGGGTGAGGGGGGACGGCTACACCTTC.

CDR3 DNA sequence: TGTGCCAGCAGGGCGACAGGGACGGGCGGGGAGCTGTTTTTT. This translates into CASRATGTGGELFF. The V gene is TRBV27, the J gene TRBJ2-2, with 7 bases lining up with TRBD1. CDR3 size: 14 residues. Trimming took 6 bases from V and 7 from J; bases not matched to a gene: 8. In germline, CDR1 is MNHEY, CDR2 SMNVEV (reference sequence).